This TCR beta chain came from a study of graft-versus-host responses after intestinal transplantation. Across the whole study: Every recipient had anti-thymocyte globulin induction and 2 to 4 years of tacrolimus plus steroids.

V was clipped by 0 bases and J by 3 bases, with 19 bases between them. Germline V lookup: CDR1 SGHRS, CDR2 YFSETQ. CDR3 length: 17 residues. Study observations and caveats: Some patients had graft-donor T cell macrochimerism, and their allografts showed high graft-versus-host to host-versus-graft clonal ratios.

Some clones are missing from TCRdb's copy, which holds only in-frame ones; the method was immunoSEQ multiplex PCR. This table holds roughly 90,000 clones, 88% found once. As concerns this clone: What it binds is not known.

The material was unstimulated CD4+ T cells sorted from spleen or lymph node cells, obtained before transplant. This clonotype was obtained from a human donor who was the organ donor for an intestinal transplant. The chain joins TRBV5-1 to TRBJ2-7; unclear D gene. CDR3 DNA: TGCGCCAGCAGCTTGGACCCCCGCCAGCCACCAGGCTACGAGCAGTACTTC. It codes for CASSLDPRQPPGYEQYF.